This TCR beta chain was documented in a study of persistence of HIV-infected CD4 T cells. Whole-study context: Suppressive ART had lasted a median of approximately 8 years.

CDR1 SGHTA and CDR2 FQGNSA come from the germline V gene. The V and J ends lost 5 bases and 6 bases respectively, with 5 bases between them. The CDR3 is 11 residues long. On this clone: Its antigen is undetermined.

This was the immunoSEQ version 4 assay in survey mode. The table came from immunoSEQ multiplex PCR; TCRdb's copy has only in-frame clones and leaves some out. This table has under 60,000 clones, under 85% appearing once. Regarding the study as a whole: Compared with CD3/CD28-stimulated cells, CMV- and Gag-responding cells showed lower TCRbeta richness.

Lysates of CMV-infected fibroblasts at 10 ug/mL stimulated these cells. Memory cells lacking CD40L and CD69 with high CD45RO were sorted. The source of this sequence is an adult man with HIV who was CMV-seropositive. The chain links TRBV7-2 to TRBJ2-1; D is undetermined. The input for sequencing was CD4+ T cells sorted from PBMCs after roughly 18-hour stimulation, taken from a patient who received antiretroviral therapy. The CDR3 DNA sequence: TGTGCCAGCAGCGACTTCAATGAGCAGTTCTTC. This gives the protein CASSDFNEQFF.